The T cell receptor beta chain under discussion was sequenced for a study of T cells in tuberculosis. Whole-study context: CD1B tetramers identified T cells specific for mycobacterial lipid GMM. Overall study findings and caveats: Smaller distances to GMM-specific TCRs suggested their expansion in active tuberculosis.

The method was immunoSEQ multiplex PCR; TCRdb's version includes in-frame clones alone and lacks a portion of them. The sample contains tens of thousands of clones, around 85% of which appear only once. Time point meaning: new active TB diagnosis, blood taken before or within 7 days of starting treatment. To note about this clone: Its specificity is not known.

Trimming cost V 1 base and J 7 bases, with 11 bases left between them. Germline values: CDR1 MDHEN, CDR2 SYDVKM. The CDR3 contains 14 residues. This rearrangement joins TRBV28 to TRBJ1-5; D ambiguous. The source material was PBMCs, sampled at tuberculosis diagnosis. The clonotype comes from an adult with tuberculosis. The CDR3 region is CASSLYRDGQPQHF. In nucleotides, the CDR3 is TGTGCCAGCAGTTTATACAGAGATGGGCAGCCCCAGCATTTT.